This TCR beta chain came from a study of CD8+ T cells in alopecia areata. Findings and caveats of the study: The link between baseline CD8+ expansion and response remains uncertain with one nonresponder. Higher clonality than in normal scalp was seen in lesional scalp, especially alopecia totalis/universalis. Possibly because of HLA-related factors, TCR sharing was less clear across patients than in mice.

The treatment denotes: oral pan-JAK inhibitor, 5-10 mg twice daily. Details on this clone: The antigen remains unidentified.

Extraction of RNA preceded its reverse transcription into cDNA, which served as the sequencing template. The table came from immunoSEQ multiplex PCR; TCRdb's copy has only in-frame clones and leaves some out. The data hold 150,000 to 200,000 clones, with approximately 60% observed a single time. Sample: CD4+ T cells sorted from blood, taken at week 4, from a patient treated with tofacitinib. The origin of this receptor is a human donor with alopecia areata.

The CDR3 sequence is CASSRGADEGYTF. The CDR3 DNA reads as TGTGCCAGCAGTCGAGGGGCGGACGAAGGCTACACCTTC. V and J are TRBV6-5 and TRBJ1-2; possibly TRBD1 for D (5 bases). Germline V gene data show CDR1 as MNHEY and CDR2 as SVGAGI. This CDR3 contains 13 residues. Trimming left V 5 bases short and J 8 bases short, with 15 bases between.